The clone carrying this T cell receptor beta chain was counted many times. Its antigen remains unidentified. Quantitative 5'-RACE was performed with molecular barcodes, and it yielded the TCR beta libraries. TCRdb used MiXCR to reprocess the 5' RACE reads, holding one entry per CDR3 protein. This sample has roughly 440,000 distinct CDR3 sequences, with more than 15% found just once. The sample comes from a study of CD8 T cells in ankylosing spondylitis. Whole-study findings and limits: Ankylosing spondylitis blood appeared to be characterized by a TCR beta motif of several highly homologous variants. Before this, some motif variants had been reported in reactive arthritis synovial fluid and blood. Clones linked to disease were reported to show significant enrichment in matched ankylosing spondylitis synovial fluid.

The CDR3 runs to 15 residues. Germline loops: CDR1 MNHEY, CDR2 SVGAGI. Trimming pared 2 bases from V and 5 bases from J, leaving 15 bases between. The clonotype comes from a male donor with ankylosing spondylitis. The chain joins TRBV6-5 to TRBJ1-1, with D maybe TRBD1 (6 bases). Sequencing was done on a sample of blood, either unsorted or a sorted T cell fraction (not recorded which). The CDR3 region has the DNA TGTGCCAGCAGTTACCACAGGGTTGGGAAGACTGAAGCTTTCTTT. Translation gives CASSYHRVGKTEAFF.